The entry that follows covers one TCR beta chain sequence. Its antigen is as yet unknown. This sample stems from a study of shared clonotypes between healthy human individuals. Per germline, CDR1 SGHAT and CDR2 FQNNGV. V was pared by 2 bases and J by 9 bases, with 9 bases of the junction left unmatched. The CDR3 sequence is 15 residues long. Sequencing used immunoSEQ multiplex PCR; TCRdb keeps in-frame clones, though not all of them. The sample gives about 1.1 million clones, approximately 77% of which show up once; 0.7% to 0.95% is in the top ten. The study's findings and limits: About 4.5% of naive CD4 clonotypes were common to several donors. Blood was the only sampled material, and tissue repertoires likely differ.

Specimen: memory CD4+ T cells from PBMCs. Subset noted: CD45RA-negative fraction. The TCR sequence derives from a man younger than 35 in good health. Some clones in this sample may be carry-over from other donors' samples. The rearrangement links TRBV11-2 to TRBJ2-1; TRBD2 aligns across 8 bases. The CDR3 nucleotides are TGTGCCAGCAGCTTATCCGGGGGGGCGTTCAGTGAGCAGTTCTTC. Its translation: CASSLSGGAFSEQFF. Based on the CDR3 plus reference TRBV11-2 and TRBJ2-1, the full variable domain is EAGVAQSPRYKIIEKRQSVAFWCNPISGHATLYWYQQILGQGPKLLIQFQNNGVVDDSQLPKDRFSAERLKGVDSTLKIQPAKLEDSAVYLCASSLSGGAFSEQFFGPGTRLTVL.